The present TCR beta chain was sequenced within a study of blood T cells in healthy people across ages. This clonotype has more than one count but fewer than ten. Its antigen is unknown. A second 7 to 11 cycle PCR used barcoded and J-beta primers. Each cDNA molecule was tagged by a template-switch adaptor with 12 random nucleotides. TCRdb called the 5' RACE reads again in MiXCR, with one record for every CDR3 protein. Among around 800,000 distinct CDR3 sequences, around half were seen once, and the ten largest hold approximately 40%. Study outcomes and limitations: Total diversity from one million sequenced T cells was likely underestimated. Greater diversity and more naive CD4+ cells were seen in long-lived donors than in aged donors. No one knew whether donors had CMV, which possibly confounded expanded clonotype changes.

Germline values: CDR1 DFQATT, CDR2 SNEGSKA (reference sequence). Trimming left V 0 bases short and J 17 bases short, with 32 bases between. The CDR3 has 18 residues. The rearrangement joins TRBV20-1 to TRBJ1-6; D may be TRBD1 (6 bases). The material sequenced was blood. The source is a man at least 80 years old in good health. The CDR3 is CSARDSSGGTYRGASIHF. CDR3 bases: TGCAGTGCTAGAGATAGTTCGGGGGGCACGTACCGGGGTGCATCTATCCACTTT.